This T cell receptor (beta chain) appears in the sequencing data of a study of blood T cell repertoires in COVID-19. Study at large: From T cells, B-cell-depleted T cells, or PBMCs came the material, which was cDNA or gDNA.

Trimming pared 1 base from V and 2 bases from J, leaving 9 bases between. The CDR3 spans 14 residues. Germline-derived CDR1 and CDR2 are SGHRS and YFSETQ. Original analysis: Estimation of nucleated cell counts relied on the amplification of reference gene primers. The method was immunoSEQ multiplex PCR; TCRdb's version includes in-frame clones alone and lacks a portion of them. The V and J calls and clone size were taken over from that table, and D and trimming were inferred from the DNA. The profile shows 150,000 to 200,000 clones, roughly nine tenths of them singletons. The rearrangement uses TRBV5-1 and TRBJ1-1; no reliable D call. The specimen sequenced was peripheral blood. This sequence originates from a man between 18 and 29 years old with acute or convalescent COVID-19. The CDR3 coding sequence is TGCGCCAGCAGCTTGTTGGGCGCAAACACTGAAGCTTTCTTT. Its protein product is CASSLLGANTEAFF. The whole variable domain, remainder taken from reference TRBV5-1 and TRBJ1-1, is KAGVTQTPRYLIKTRGQQVTLSCSPISGHRSVSWYQQTPGQGLQFLFEYFSETQRNKGNFPGRFSGRQFSNSRSEMNVSTLELGDSALYLCASSLLGANTEAFFGQGTRLTVV.